This record concerns one TCR beta chain sequence. The sample belongs to a study of shared clonotypes between healthy human individuals. J lost 7 bases, V lost 0 bases, and 15 bases had no gene match. The length of the CDR3 is 18 residues. CDR1 is KGHSH and CDR2 is LQKENI in the germline V gene. TCRdb's copy holds only in-frame clones and misses some; the assay was immunoSEQ multiplex PCR. The sample contains roughly 660,000 clones, about 92% of which appear only once. This sequence was found in a man between 18 and 35 years old in good health. Some clones in this sample may be carry-over from other donors' samples. The chain combines TRBV18 with TRBJ2-5; 9 bases line up with TRBD2. What was sequenced was memory CD8+ T cells from PBMCs. Stated subset: CD45RO+ cells pooled with CCR7-negative TemRA cells. CDR3 DNA sequence: TGTGCCAGCTCACCACCGCGATTAATAGCGGGAGAGGCCGGGACCCAGTACTTC. It translates to CASSPPRLIAGEAGTQYF.